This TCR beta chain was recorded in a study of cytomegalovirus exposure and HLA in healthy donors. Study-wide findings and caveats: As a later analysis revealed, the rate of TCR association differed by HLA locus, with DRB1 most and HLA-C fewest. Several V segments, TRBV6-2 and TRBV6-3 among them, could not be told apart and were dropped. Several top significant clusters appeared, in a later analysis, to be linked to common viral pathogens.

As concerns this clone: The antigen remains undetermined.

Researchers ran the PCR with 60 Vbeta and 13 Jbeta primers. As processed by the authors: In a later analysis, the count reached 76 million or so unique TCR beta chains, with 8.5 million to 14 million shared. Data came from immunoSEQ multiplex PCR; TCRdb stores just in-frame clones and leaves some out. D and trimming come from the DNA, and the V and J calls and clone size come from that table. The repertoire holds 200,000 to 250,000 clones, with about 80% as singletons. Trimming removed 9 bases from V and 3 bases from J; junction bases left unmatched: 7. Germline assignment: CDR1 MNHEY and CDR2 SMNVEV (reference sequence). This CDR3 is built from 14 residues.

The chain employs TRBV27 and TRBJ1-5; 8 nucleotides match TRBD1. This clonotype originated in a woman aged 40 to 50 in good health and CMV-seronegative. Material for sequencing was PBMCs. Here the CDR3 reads CASGLTGANQPQHF. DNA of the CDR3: TGTGCCAGTGGACTGACAGGGGCCAATCAGCCCCAGCATTTT.